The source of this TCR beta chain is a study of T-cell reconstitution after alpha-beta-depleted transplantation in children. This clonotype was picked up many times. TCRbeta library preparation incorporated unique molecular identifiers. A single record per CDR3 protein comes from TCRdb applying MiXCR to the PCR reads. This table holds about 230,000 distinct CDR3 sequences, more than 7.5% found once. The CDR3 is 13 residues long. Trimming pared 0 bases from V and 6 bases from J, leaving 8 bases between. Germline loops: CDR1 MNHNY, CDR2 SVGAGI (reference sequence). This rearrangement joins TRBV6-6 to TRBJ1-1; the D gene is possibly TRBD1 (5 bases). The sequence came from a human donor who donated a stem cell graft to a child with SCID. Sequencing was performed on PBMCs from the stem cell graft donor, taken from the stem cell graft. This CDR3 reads CASSYSEGPEAFF. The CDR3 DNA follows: TGTGCCAGCAGTTACTCGGAGGGGCCTGAAGCTTTCTTT.